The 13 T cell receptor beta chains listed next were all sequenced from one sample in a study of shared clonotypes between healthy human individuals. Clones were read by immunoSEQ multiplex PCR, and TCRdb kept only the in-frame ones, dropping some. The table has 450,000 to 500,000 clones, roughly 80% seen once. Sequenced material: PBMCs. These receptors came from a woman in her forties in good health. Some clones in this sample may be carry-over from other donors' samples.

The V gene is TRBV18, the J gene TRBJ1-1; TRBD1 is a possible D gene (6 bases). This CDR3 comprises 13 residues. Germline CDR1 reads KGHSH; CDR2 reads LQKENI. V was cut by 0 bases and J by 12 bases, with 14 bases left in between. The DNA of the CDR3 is TGTGCCAGCTCACCACCGGGGGGGCATGGTCCTTTCTTT. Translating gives CASSPPGGHGPFF.

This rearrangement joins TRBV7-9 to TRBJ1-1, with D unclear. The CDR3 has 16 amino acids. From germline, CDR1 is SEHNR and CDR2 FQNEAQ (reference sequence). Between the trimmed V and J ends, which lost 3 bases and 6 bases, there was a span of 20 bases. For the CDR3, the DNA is TGTGCCAGCAGCTTCTACACGTCACACATACGGGCTGAAGCTTTCTTT. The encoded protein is CASSFYTSHIRAEAFF. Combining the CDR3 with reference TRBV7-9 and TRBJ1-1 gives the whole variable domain DTGVSQNPRHKITKRGQNVTFRCDPISEHNRLYWYRQTLGQGPEFLTYFQNEAQLEKSRLLSDRFSAERPKGSFSTLEIQRTEQGDSAMYLCASSFYTSHIRAEAFFGQGTRLTVV.

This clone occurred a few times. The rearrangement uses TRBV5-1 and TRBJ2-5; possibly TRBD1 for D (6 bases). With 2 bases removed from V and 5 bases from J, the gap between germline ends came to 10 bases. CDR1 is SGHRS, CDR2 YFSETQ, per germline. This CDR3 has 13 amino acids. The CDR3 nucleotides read TGCGCCAGCAGCTTTCACAGGGAGGAGACCCAGTACTTC. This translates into CASSFHREETQYF. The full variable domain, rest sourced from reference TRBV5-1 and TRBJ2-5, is KAGVTQTPRYLIKTRGQQVTLSCSPISGHRSVSWYQQTPGQGLQFLFEYFSETQRNKGNFPGRFSGRQFSNSRSEMNVSTLELGDSALYLCASSFHREETQYFGPGTRLLVL.

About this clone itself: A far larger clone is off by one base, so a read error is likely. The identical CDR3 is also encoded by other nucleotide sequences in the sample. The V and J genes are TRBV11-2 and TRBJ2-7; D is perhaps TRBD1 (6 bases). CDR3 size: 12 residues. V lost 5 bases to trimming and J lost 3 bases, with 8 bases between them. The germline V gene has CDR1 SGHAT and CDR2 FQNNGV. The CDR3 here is CASSQQGYEQYF. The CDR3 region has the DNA TGTGCCAGCAGCCAACAGGGCTACGAGCAGTACTTC.

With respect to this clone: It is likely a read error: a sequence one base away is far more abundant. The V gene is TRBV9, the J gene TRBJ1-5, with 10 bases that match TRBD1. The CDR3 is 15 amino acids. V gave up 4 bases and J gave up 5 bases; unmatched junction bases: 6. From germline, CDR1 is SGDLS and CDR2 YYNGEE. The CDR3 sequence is CASSTTGTGDQPQHF. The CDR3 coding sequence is TGTGCCAGCAGCACAACCGGGACAGGGGATCAGCCCCAGCATTTT.

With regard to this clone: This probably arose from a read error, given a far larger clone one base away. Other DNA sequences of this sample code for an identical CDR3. CDR3 in amino acids: CASKSINTGELFF. As DNA, the CDR3 is TGTGCCAGCAAGTCCATAAACACCGGGGAGTTGTTTTTT. The rearrangement links TRBV7-9 to TRBJ2-2; D may be TRBD2 (5 bases). The germline CDR1 and CDR2 sequences are SEHNR and FQNEAQ (reference sequence). This CDR3 contains 13 residues.

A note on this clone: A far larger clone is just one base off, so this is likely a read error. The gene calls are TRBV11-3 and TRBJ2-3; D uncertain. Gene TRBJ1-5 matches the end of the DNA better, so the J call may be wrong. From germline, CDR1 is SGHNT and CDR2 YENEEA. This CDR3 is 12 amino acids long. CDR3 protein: CASSFHTDTQHF. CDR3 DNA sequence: TGTGCCAGCAGCTTTCACACAGATACGCAGCATTTT.

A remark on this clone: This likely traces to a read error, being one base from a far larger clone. The CDR3: CASSEARWPDIQYF. The DNA of the CDR3 is TGTGCCAGCAGTGAAGCCAGGTGGCCGGACATTCAGTACTTC. The chain recombines TRBV2 with TRBJ2-4; D remains ambiguous. Trimming shortened V by 0 bases and J by 8 bases, and 11 bases separated the two germline ends. From germline, CDR1 is SNHLY and CDR2 FYNNEI. This CDR3 contains 14 residues.

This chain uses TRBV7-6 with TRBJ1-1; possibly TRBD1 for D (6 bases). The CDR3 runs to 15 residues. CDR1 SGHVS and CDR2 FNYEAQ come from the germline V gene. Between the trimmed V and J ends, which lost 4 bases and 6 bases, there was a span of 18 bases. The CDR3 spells CASSSRGGVSSEAFF. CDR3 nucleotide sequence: TGTGCCAGCAGCTCTAGAGGGGGTGTGTCGTCTGAAGCTTTCTTT. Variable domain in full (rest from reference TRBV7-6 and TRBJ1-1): GAGVSQSPRYKVTKRGQDVALRCDPISGHVSLYWYRQALGQGPEFLTYFNYEAQQDKSGLPNDRFSAERPEGSISTLTIQRTEQRDSAMYRCASSSRGGVSSEAFFGQGTRLTVV.

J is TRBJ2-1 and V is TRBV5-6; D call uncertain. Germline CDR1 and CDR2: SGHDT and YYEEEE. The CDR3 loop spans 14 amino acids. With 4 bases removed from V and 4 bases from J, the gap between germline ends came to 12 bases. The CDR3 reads CASSDAGRYNEQFF. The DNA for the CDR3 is TGTGCCAGCAGCGACGCCGGGCGTTACAATGAGCAGTTCTTC.

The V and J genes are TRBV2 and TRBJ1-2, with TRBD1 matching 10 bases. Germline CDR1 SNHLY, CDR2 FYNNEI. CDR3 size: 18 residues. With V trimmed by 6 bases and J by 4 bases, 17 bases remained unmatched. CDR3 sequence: CASSGGRTGGFVSYGYTF. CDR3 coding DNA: TGTGCCAGCAGCGGGGGCAGGACAGGGGGTTTTGTAAGCTATGGCTACACCTTC. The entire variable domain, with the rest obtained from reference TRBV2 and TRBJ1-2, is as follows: EPEVTQTPSHQVTQMGQEVILRCVPISNHLYFYWYRQILGQKVEFLVSFYNNEISEKSEIFDDQFSVERPDGSNFTLKIRSTKLEDSAMYFCASSGGRTGGFVSYGYTFGSGTRLTVV.

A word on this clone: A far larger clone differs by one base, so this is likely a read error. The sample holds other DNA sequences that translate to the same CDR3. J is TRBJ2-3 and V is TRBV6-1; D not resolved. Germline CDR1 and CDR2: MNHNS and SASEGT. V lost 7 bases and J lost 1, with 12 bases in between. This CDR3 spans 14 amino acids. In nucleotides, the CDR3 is TGTGCCAGCACAGGTGGCACTGGCACAGATACGCAGTATTTT. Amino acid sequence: CASTGGTGTDTQYF.

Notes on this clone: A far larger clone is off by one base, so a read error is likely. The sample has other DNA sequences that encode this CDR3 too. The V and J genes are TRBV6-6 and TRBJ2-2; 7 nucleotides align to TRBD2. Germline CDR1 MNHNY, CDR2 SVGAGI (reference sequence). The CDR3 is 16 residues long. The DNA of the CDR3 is TGTGCCAGCAGTTATAGGACTAGAATGAACACCGGGGAGCTGTTTTTC. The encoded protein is CASSYRTRMNTGELFF.